The 20 T cell receptor beta chains below come from one sample, sequenced in a study of blood T cell repertoires in COVID-19. TCRdb's table, derived via immunoSEQ multiplex PCR, lists solely in-frame clones and lacks some. This table has about 140,000 clones, 84% appearing once. Sequenced sample: PBMCs or T cells enriched from blood (not recorded which). The receptor set was obtained from a woman aged 18-35 years who had been exposed to COVID-19.

The chain joins TRBV20-1 to TRBJ1-2, with 7 bases fitting TRBD1. In germline, CDR1 is DFQATT, CDR2 SNEGSKA (reference sequence). Trimming at V came to 3 bases and at J to 4 bases, leaving 11 bases not matched to a gene. This CDR3 has 15 residues. As DNA, the CDR3 is TGCAGTGCTAGTACCAGACAGGGTAGCTTCTATGGCTACACCTTC. Its translation is CSASTRQGSFYGYTF.

The rearrangement joins TRBV25-1 to TRBJ2-5; the match to TRBD1 covers 7 bases. This CDR3 is built from 13 residues. The V gene's germline CDR1 is MGHDK and CDR2 SYGVNS. J lost 5 bases, V lost 10 bases, and 10 bases had no gene match. The CDR3 coding sequence is TGTGCCACGAAAGTTGACAGGGTGGAGACCCAGTACTTC. Translating it yields CATKVDRVETQYF.

The chain combines TRBV30 with TRBJ1-5, with D tentatively TRBD1 (5 bases). The germline V gene has CDR1 GTSNPN and CDR2 SVGIG (reference sequence). The CDR3 covers 14 residues. V lost 5 bases, J lost 4 bases, and 15 bases lay in between. CDR3 nucleotide sequence: TGTGCCTGGGCCCAACCCGGGGGGAATCAGCCCCAGCATTTT. Translated, it gives CAWAQPGGNQPQHF.

This clone came up a few times. The chain couples TRBV7-2 to TRBJ1-1; 11 bases are shared with TRBD1. With 5 bases clipped from V and 11 bases from J, the junction kept 7 bases outside the gene matches. This CDR3 comprises 13 residues. Germline V CDR1 and CDR2: SGHTA, FQGNSA. CDR3 nucleotides: TGTGCCAGCAGCCGGGGACAGGGGGTGGAGGCTTTCTTT. Protein sequence: CASSRGQGVEAFF. The variable domain in full, with the rest retrieved from reference TRBV7-2 and TRBJ1-1, is GAGVSQSPSNKVTEKGKDVELRCDPISGHTALYWYRQSLGQGLEFLIYFQGNSAPDKSGLPSDRFSAERTGGSVSTLTIQRTQQEDSAVYLCASSRGQGVEAFFGQGTRLTVV.

CDR3 DNA sequence: TGTGCCAGCAGGAGGGGGAGCTCCTATAATTCACCCCTCCACTTT. It yields the protein CASRRGSSYNSPLHF. The chain recombines TRBV7-8 with TRBJ1-6; possible D gene TRBD1, 6 bases. The CDR3 runs to 15 residues. Trimming removed 6 bases from V and 0 bases from J, with 9 bases in between. The germline V gene encodes CDR1 SGHVS and CDR2 FQNEAQ.

This chain uses TRBV27 with TRBJ2-3; 14 nucleotides agree with TRBD2. The CDR3 has 17 amino acids. The ends lost 1 base at V and 4 bases at J; junction bases unmatched: 4. CDR1 is MNHEY, CDR2 SMNVEV, per germline (reference sequence). CDR3 bases: TGTGCCAGCAGTTTATTGACTAGCGGGAGGGTTGCAGATACGCAGTATTTT. Its protein product is CASSLLTSGRVADTQYF.

The V call is TRBV27, the J call TRBJ2-3, with 8 bases aligning to TRBD2. Germline values: CDR1 MNHEY, CDR2 SMNVEV (reference sequence). Losses at the gene ends were 0 bases for V and 5 bases for J; bases not matched to a gene: 1. The CDR3 contains 14 residues. The CDR3, as DNA: TGTGCCAGCAGTTTATCACTAGCGGAAGATACGCAGTATTTT. Translated: CASSLSLAEDTQYF.

The chain carries TRBV5-1 and TRBJ2-5, with 7 bases aligning to TRBD1. V lost 0 bases to trimming and J lost 4 bases; unmatched junction nucleotides: 9. From germline, CDR1 is SGHRS and CDR2 YFSETQ. The CDR3 length is 16 residues. CDR3 residues: CASSLARGLEVETQYF. In DNA form, the CDR3 reads TGCGCCAGCAGCTTGGCTAGGGGGCTGGAAGTAGAGACCCAGTACTTC.

V and J are TRBV9 and TRBJ2-7, with 7 bases identical to TRBD1. Per the germline V gene, CDR1 is SGDLS and CDR2 is YYNGEE. The V gene end was trimmed by 3 bases and the J gene end by 9 bases; junction bases not matched to a gene: 18. There are 16 residues in the CDR3. CDR3 in amino acids: CASSAVRDSVLEPQYF. The DNA for the CDR3 is TGTGCCAGCAGCGCCGTACGGGACAGCGTATTAGAACCGCAGTACTTC.

The V gene is TRBV15, the J gene TRBJ1-5; no clear D gene. Germline assignment: CDR1 LNHNV and CDR2 YYDKDF (reference sequence). The CDR3 is made up of 14 amino acids. V was clipped by 1 base and J by 2 bases, with 6 bases between them. In DNA, the CDR3 is TGTGCCACCAGCAGAGTTGTCGGCAATCAGCCCCAGCATTTT. Translated, it gives CATSRVVGNQPQHF.

The chain employs TRBV9 and TRBJ1-5; D unresolved. Per germline, CDR1 SGDLS and CDR2 YYNGEE. V lost 3 bases and J lost 4, with 14 bases in between. This CDR3 contains 15 residues. CDR3 sequence: CASSATGNKNQPQHF. The CDR3 DNA follows: TGTGCCAGCAGCGCTACCGGGAATAAAAATCAGCCCCAGCATTTT.

The CDR3 sequence is CASSSPTRYRNTGELFF. CDR3 DNA sequence: TGTGCCAGCAGTTCCCCTACCAGGTACCGCAACACCGGGGAGCTGTTTTTT. V usage is TRBV28 and J usage is TRBJ2-2; D gene uncertain. Looked up from germline, CDR1 is MDHEN and CDR2 is SYDVKM. V shed 4 bases and J shed 2 bases, with 17 bases lying between them. This CDR3 region has 17 residues. The full variable domain, with the rest looked up from reference TRBV28 and TRBJ2-2, is DVKVTQSSRYLVKRTGEKVFLECVQDMDHENMFWYRQDPGLGLRLIYFSYDVKMKEKGDIPEGYSVSREKKERFSLILESASTNQTSMYLCASSSPTRYRNTGELFFGEGSRLTVL.

The chain recombines TRBV5-3 with TRBJ1-2; unclear D gene. TRBV5-3 is filed as an ORF, its function uncertain. The CDR3 sequence is 14 residues long. Trimming left V 0 bases short and J 1 base short, with 7 bases between. CDR3 loop: CARSLDGGNYGYTF. In DNA form, the CDR3 reads TGTGCCAGAAGCTTGGATGGCGGTAACTATGGCTACACCTTC.

This chain connects TRBV5-5 to TRBJ2-7; 8 bases are shared with TRBD2. The CDR3 sequence is 13 residues long. V lost 5 bases and J lost 2; bases outside the gene matches: 3. Germline values: CDR1 SGHKS, CDR2 YYEKEE (reference sequence). CDR3 nucleotide sequence: TGTGCCAGCAGGTCGGGACTAGCCTACGAGCAGTACTTC. This translates into CASRSGLAYEQYF.

The gene calls are TRBV5-5 and TRBJ2-6; tentatively, D is TRBD2 (5 bases). This CDR3 has 17 amino acids. The ends were cut back, 4 bases at V and 3 bases at J, with 17 bases in the middle. CDR1 SGHKS and CDR2 YYEKEE come from the germline V gene (reference sequence). This CDR3 is CASSMIDTGYGANVLTF. CDR3 DNA sequence: TGTGCCAGCAGCATGATCGACACGGGGTATGGGGCCAACGTCCTGACTTTC.

The rearrangement links TRBV5-6 to TRBJ2-7; a possible D gene is TRBD2 (6 bases). V was shortened by 3 bases and J by 3 bases, with 16 bases between the two germline ends. The CDR3 runs to 15 residues. CDR1 is SGHDT, CDR2 YYEEEE, per germline. This CDR3 reads CASSWGLAGNYEQYF. Written as DNA, the CDR3 is TGTGCCAGCAGCTGGGGACTGGCGGGGAACTACGAGCAGTACTTC.

The chain is built from TRBV9 and TRBJ2-5; 13 bases map to TRBD2. Germline V CDR1 and CDR2: SGDLS, YYNGEE. V gave up 4 bases and J gave up 5 bases; unmatched junction bases: 5. This CDR3 comprises 15 residues. CDR3 region: CASSIGTSGTETQYF. Written as DNA, the CDR3 is TGTGCCAGCAGCATCGGGACTAGCGGGACTGAGACCCAGTACTTC. The full variable domain, with the rest looked up from reference TRBV9 and TRBJ2-5, is DSGVTQTPKHLITATGQRVTLRCSPRSGDLSVYWYQQSLDQGLQFLIQYYNGEERAKGNILERFSAQQFPDLHSELNLSSLELGDSALYFCASSIGTSGTETQYFGPGTRLLVL.

The genes are TRBV20-1 and TRBJ2-2; D call uncertain. CDR3 length: 11 amino acids. The V gene lost 3 bases and the J gene lost 6 bases, with 5 bases spanning the gap. Germline CDR1 reads DFQATT; CDR2 reads SNEGSKA (reference sequence). The CDR3 bases are TGCAGTGCTAGCCCCGCCGGGGAGCTGTTTTTT. Protein product: CSASPAGELFF.

This rearrangement joins TRBV15 to TRBJ1-2, with 9 nucleotides matching TRBD1. The CDR3 is 15 amino acids. With 3 bases clipped from V and 6 bases from J, the junction kept 8 bases outside the gene matches. The germline CDR1 and CDR2 sequences are LNHNV and YYDKDF (reference sequence). DNA of the CDR3: TGTGCCACCAGCAGGGAGATAGGGACAGGGAATGGCTACACCTTC. Amino acid sequence: CATSREIGTGNGYTF.

This sequence joins TRBV11-3 and TRBJ2-1; maybe TRBD1 (6 bases). V gave up 4 bases and J gave up 3 bases, with 13 bases separating them. Germline CDR1 is SGHNT and CDR2 is YENEEA. There are 15 residues in the CDR3. CDR3 sequence reads: CASSSGARDYNEQFF. The CDR3 region has the DNA TGTGCCAGCAGCTCAGGGGCTCGGGACTACAATGAGCAGTTCTTC.